This TCR beta chain was recorded in a study of cytomegalovirus exposure and HLA in healthy donors. The study's findings and limits: Among the CMV-associated chains, three were confirmed in vitro as specific for CMV antigens. Among the most significant clusters, several appeared linked to common viral pathogens in a later analysis. Later analysis demonstrated an association between a missense DCLRE1C variant and TCR beta V- and J-gene trimming.

The PCR made use of 60 Vbeta and 13 Jbeta primers. Assay: immunoSEQ multiplex PCR; the TCRdb copy retains only in-frame clones and omits some. The sample carries 120,000 or so clones, 60% to 85% recorded once. In the case of this clone: The antigen is undetermined.

The donors (healthy individuals) were bone marrow donors. Trimming took off 10 bases at V and 1 base at J, with 16 bases between the two ends. Germline lookup yields CDR1 SGHVS and CDR2 FQNEAQ. CDR3 length equals 14 residues. Sequencing was done on a sample of PBMCs. J is TRBJ1-2 and V is TRBV7-8; the D is unclear. This TCR came from a human donor in good health. CDR3 in amino acids: CATKPGSFNYGYTF. The CDR3 DNA reads as TGTGCCACCAAACCCGGGAGTTTTAACTATGGCTACACCTTC. Supplemented by reference TRBV7-8 and TRBJ1-2, the full variable domain reads GAGVSQSPRYKVAKRGQDVALRCDPISGHVSLFWYQQALGQGPEFLTYFQNEAQLDKSGLPSDRFFAERPEGSVSTLKIQRTQQEDSAVYLCATKPGSFNYGYTFGSGTRLTVV.